A selection of T cell receptor beta chains follows, all from one sample in a study of cytomegalovirus exposure and HLA in healthy donors. The method was immunoSEQ multiplex PCR; TCRdb's version includes in-frame clones alone and lacks a portion of them. This table has around 120,000 clones, 75% to 90% appearing once. Source material: PBMCs. The receptors stem from a man aged 45-65 years in good health and CMV-seronegative. Both conserved end residues are part of each CDR3. Fields, in order: D gene, clone size, V gene, J gene, CDR3 DNA, CDR3 protein. The D gene is left open where the match is weak. Clone size, where shown, is once, few, many, or a class for clones that have expanded.

d_gene: TRBD2
abundance: NA
v_gene: TRBV9
j_gene: TRBJ2-4
CDR3nt: TGTGCCAGCAGCGCACCCGGGACTACAAACATTCAGTACTTC
CDR3aa: CASSAPGTTNIQYF

d_gene: TRBD1
abundance: NA
v_gene: TRBV7-2
j_gene: TRBJ1-2
CDR3nt: TGTGCCAGCAGCTTAGCGACAGGGGGCCCCGGCGTCTATGGCTACACCTTC
CDR3aa: CASSLATGGPGVYGYTF

d_gene: NA
abundance: NA
v_gene: TRBV11-3
j_gene: TRBJ2-1
CDR3nt: TGTGCCAGCAGTCCACATGGCGGGATCTACAATGAGCAGTTCTTC
CDR3aa: CASSPHGGIYNEQFF

d_gene: NA
abundance: NA
v_gene: TRBV5-1
j_gene: TRBJ1-2
CDR3nt: TGCGCCAGCAGCTTGGTCGGGGGGCCCCTGGGCTATGGCTACACCTTC
CDR3aa: CASSLVGGPLGYGYTF

d_gene: TRBD1
abundance: NA
v_gene: TRBV10-3
j_gene: TRBJ1-5
CDR3nt: TGTGCCATCAGGAACAGGGGTGGCCAGCCCCAGCATTTT
CDR3aa: CAIRNRGGQPQHF

d_gene: NA
abundance: NA
v_gene: TRBV5-1
j_gene: TRBJ2-3
CDR3nt: TGCGCCAGCAGTCCCCTGATCGAGGATACGCAGTATTTT
CDR3aa: CASSPLIEDTQYF

d_gene: NA
abundance: NA
v_gene: TRBV7-8
j_gene: TRBJ1-1
CDR3nt: TGTGCCAGCAGCGTAGGGACATCTGAAGCTTTCTTT
CDR3aa: CASSVGTSEAFF

d_gene: TRBD2
abundance: once
v_gene: TRBV6-5
j_gene: TRBJ2-2
CDR3nt: TGTGCCAGCAGTCGGGGGGAGGAGCTGTTTTTT
CDR3aa: CASSRGEELFF

d_gene: NA
abundance: NA
v_gene: TRBV14
j_gene: TRBJ1-2
CDR3nt: TGTGCCAGCAGCCAAGTACCTACAGGCCGCTATGGCTACACCTTC
CDR3aa: CASSQVPTGRYGYTF

d_gene: NA
abundance: NA
v_gene: TRBV7-2
j_gene: TRBJ2-3
CDR3nt: TGTGCCAGCAGCGAGCTTTTTGTTAGCACAGATACGCAGTATTTT
CDR3aa: CASSELFVSTDTQYF

d_gene: TRBD1
abundance: NA
v_gene: TRBV5-1
j_gene: TRBJ1-2
CDR3nt: TGCGCCAGCAGCTTGCAGGGGGGAGGTGGCTACCCCTTC
CDR3aa: CASSLQGGGGYPF

d_gene: TRBD2
abundance: few
v_gene: TRBV9
j_gene: TRBJ2-6
CDR3nt: TGTGCCAGCAGCGTAGGTCTAGCGGGGTACTCTGGGGCCAACGTCCTGACTTTC
CDR3aa: CASSVGLAGYSGANVLTF

d_gene: TRBD1
abundance: NA
v_gene: TRBV4-2
j_gene: TRBJ1-2
CDR3nt: TGTGCCAGCAGCCAGGGTGACAGGGGCTATGGCTACACCTTC
CDR3aa: CASSQGDRGYGYTF

d_gene: NA
abundance: NA
v_gene: TRBV5-4
j_gene: TRBJ2-3
CDR3nt: TGTGCGGAAGGGGGGGGAGAGTACACAGATACGCAGTATTTT
CDR3aa: CAEGGGEYTDTQYF

d_gene: TRBD1
abundance: NA
v_gene: TRBV29-1
j_gene: TRBJ2-1
CDR3nt: TGCAGCGTGGGGCAGGGGGTGCACAATGAGCAGTTCTTC
CDR3aa: CSVGQGVHNEQFF

d_gene: TRBD2
abundance: NA
v_gene: TRBV25-1
j_gene: TRBJ2-5
CDR3nt: TGTGCCAGCAGTGAGCGGGGGCAAGAGACCCAGTACTTC
CDR3aa: CASSERGQETQYF

d_gene: TRBD1
abundance: NA
v_gene: TRBV30
j_gene: TRBJ2-4
CDR3nt: TGTGCCTGGAGTGTAAAGGGGGCGCGAAGGCACATTCAGTACTTC
CDR3aa: CAWSVKGARRHIQYF